The 30 T cell receptor beta chains given below trace back to one sample, sequenced in a study of shared clonotypes between healthy human individuals. Using immunoSEQ multiplex PCR, the repertoire was profiled, and TCRdb retains in-frame clones only, with some absent. In the table there are 1.4 million to 1.5 million clones, 96% of which are singletons. The specimen sequenced was naive CD4+ T cells sorted from blood. Sample subset: CD45RA+ positively selected. The receptor set was obtained from a man aged 30 to 45 in good health.

This clone has just one count. This chain uses TRBV21-1 with TRBJ2-2; the listed D gene, TRBD1, was not tested against the DNA. TRBV21-1 is shown as a pseudogene. CDR3 length: 13 amino acids. The CDR3 here is CASRQEEAGELFF. In DNA form, the CDR3 reads TGTGCCAGTAGACAGGAGGAGGCCGGGGAGCTGTTTTTT.

The chain couples TRBV14 to TRBJ2-5; 12 nucleotides align to TRBD2. Germline V lookup: CDR1 SGHDN, CDR2 FVKESK. This CDR3 comprises 15 residues. V was pared by 4 bases and J by 3 bases, with 3 bases of the junction left unmatched. CDR3 bases: TGTGCCAGCAGCCTAAGGACTAGCGGGGAAGAGACCCAGTACTTC. This encodes CASSLRTSGEETQYF.

This rearrangement joins TRBV7-2 to TRBJ1-2; D unclear. Germline V gene data show CDR1 as SGHTA and CDR2 as FQGNSA. Trimming shortened V by 7 bases and J by 4 bases, and 10 bases separated the two germline ends. This CDR3 is built from 12 residues. CDR3 in DNA: TGTGCCAGCACCTTTCCCCTCTATGGCTACACCTTC. Translating gives CASTFPLYGYTF.

This clone was picked up a small number of times. The chain employs TRBV19 and TRBJ2-2; unclear D gene. This CDR3 is 11 amino acids long. The V gene lost 7 bases and the J gene lost 6 bases, with 6 bases spanning the gap. Germline CDR1 LNHDA, CDR2 SQIVND (reference sequence). CDR3 coding DNA: TGTGCCAGTAATTGGGCCGGGGAGCTGTTTTTT. It specifies CASNWAGELFF.

The chain couples TRBV11-3 to TRBJ2-7, with 7 nucleotides matching TRBD1. Germline V CDR1 and CDR2: SGHNT, YENEEA. J gave up 1 base and V 5 bases, and 11 bases lay outside the gene matches. This CDR3 is 16 amino acids long. CDR3 in amino acids: CASSPGPGDSSYEQYF. For the CDR3, the DNA is TGTGCCAGCAGCCCAGGACCTGGGGACAGTTCCTACGAGCAGTACTTC.

This clone showed up just once. Other DNA sequences in the same sample also yield this CDR3. The rearrangement links TRBV5-1 to TRBJ2-1; maybe TRBD1 (6 bases). This CDR3 region has 12 residues. CDR1 is SGHRS and CDR2 is YFSETQ in the germline V gene. Trimming left V 2 bases short and J 6 bases short, with 6 bases between. CDR3 region: CASSLQGNEQFF. The DNA of the CDR3 is TGCGCCAGCAGCTTACAGGGCAATGAGCAGTTCTTC.

The rearrangement uses TRBV5-1 and TRBJ1-2; a weak D match, TRBD1 (6 bases). The ends were cut back, 0 bases at V and 4 bases at J, with 10 bases in the middle. The CDR3 has 14 residues. Looked up from germline, CDR1 is SGHRS and CDR2 is YFSETQ. The CDR3 bases are TGCGCCAGCAGCTTGGAGGGGACACCCTATGGCTACACCTTC. Translated: CASSLEGTPYGYTF.

The chain recombines TRBV7-2 with TRBJ2-7, with 13 bases matching TRBD2. V shed 5 bases and J 5 bases; nucleotides not matched to a gene: 12. The CDR3 is 17 residues long. CDR1 and CDR2 (germline): SGHTA, FQGNSA. The CDR3 is CASSRPSGLAGIDEQYF. The CDR3, as DNA: TGTGCCAGCAGCCGACCCTCGGGACTAGCGGGAATTGACGAGCAGTACTTC.

The chain employs TRBV28 and TRBJ1-5; 8 nucleotides match TRBD1. Germline CDR1 is MDHEN and CDR2 is SYDVKM. The V gene end was trimmed by 6 bases and the J gene end by 6 bases; junction bases not matched to a gene: 10. The CDR3 covers 15 residues. This CDR3 is CASSGPTGGRQPQHF. The CDR3 DNA reads as TGTGCCAGCAGCGGTCCAACAGGGGGGCGTCAGCCCCAGCATTTT.

The chain combines TRBV6-1 with TRBJ1-5; D is ambiguous. Germline CDR1 is MNHNS and CDR2 is SASEGT. Trimming cost V 2 bases and J 0 bases, with 14 bases left between them. The CDR3 covers 17 residues. This CDR3 reads CASSEHVTRNSNQPQHF. Here the CDR3 DNA reads TGTGCCAGCAGTGAACACGTGACACGAAATAGCAATCAGCCCCAGCATTTT.

The J gene is TRBJ2-1, the V gene TRBV5-1; D uncertain. CDR1 SGHRS and CDR2 YFSETQ come from the germline V gene. The CDR3 spans 15 residues. The V and J ends lost 0 bases and 0 bases respectively, with 7 bases between them. CDR3 DNA: TGCGCCAGCAGCTTGGATCGTATCTCCTACAATGAGCAGTTCTTC. Amino acids: CASSLDRISYNEQFF. Looking up the rest from reference TRBV5-1 and TRBJ2-1 gives the full variable domain: KAGVTQTPRYLIKTRGQQVTLSCSPISGHRSVSWYQQTPGQGLQFLFEYFSETQRNKGNFPGRFSGRQFSNSRSEMNVSTLELGDSALYLCASSLDRISYNEQFFGPGTRLTVL.

This clone has only one observation. The V call is TRBV18, the J call TRBJ2-2; D not certain. The CDR3 consists of 16 residues. The V gene lost 3 bases and the J gene lost 0 bases, with 11 bases spanning the gap. CDR1 is KGHSH and CDR2 is LQKENI in the germline V gene. The chain's CDR3 is CASSPPRATNTGELFF. CDR3 sequence (DNA): TGTGCCAGCTCACCCCCCCGAGCGACGAACACCGGGGAGCTGTTTTTT.

The chain recombines TRBV10-3 with TRBJ2-6; 9 bases fit TRBD1. Trimming at V came to 10 bases and at J to 4 bases, leaving 11 bases not matched to a gene. This CDR3 comprises 16 residues. Germline CDR1 is ENHRY and CDR2 is SYGVKD. Here the CDR3 DNA reads TGTGCCACCGTGGGACAGGGAGGACTAGGGGCCAACGTCCTGACTTTC. Residues: CATVGQGGLGANVLTF.

The rearrangement joins TRBV7-3 to TRBJ2-5; D perhaps matches TRBD2 (6 bases). This CDR3 region has 15 residues. Germline CDR1 and CDR2: SGHTA and FQGTGA. V shed 4 bases and J shed 3 bases, with 15 bases lying between them. CDR3 loop: CASSSSGTGEETQYF. The CDR3 bases are TGTGCCAGCAGCTCTTCCGGGACGGGGGAAGAGACCCAGTACTTC.

The chain is built from TRBV9 and TRBJ2-7; 9 bases are shared with TRBD2. The CDR3 runs to 14 residues. Germline V gene data show CDR1 as SGDLS and CDR2 as YYNGEE. Trimming at V came to 4 bases and at J to 2 bases, leaving 4 bases not matched to a gene. CDR3 nucleotides: TGTGCCAGCAGCATAGCGGGGGACCCCTACGAGCAGTACTTC. Protein sequence: CASSIAGDPYEQYF.

This chain connects TRBV19 to TRBJ1-5; D is undetermined. Trimming cost V 5 bases and J 1 base, with 9 bases left between them. The CDR3 length is 14 residues. The germline V gene encodes CDR1 LNHDA and CDR2 SQIVND (reference sequence). In nucleotides, the CDR3 is TGTGCCAGTAGTCCCGGACCGAGCAATCAGCCCCAGCATTTT. Its translation is CASSPGPSNQPQHF. Full variable domain (remainder filled in from reference TRBV19 and TRBJ1-5): DGGITQSPKYLFRKEGQNVTLSCEQNLNHDAMYWYRQDPGQGLRLIYYSQIVNDFQKGDIAEGYSVSREKKESFPLTVTSAQKNPTAFYLCASSPGPSNQPQHFGDGTRLSIL.

This clone occurred once. The V call is TRBV11-2, the J call TRBJ2-7; perhaps TRBD2 as D (6 bases). The CDR3 is 14 amino acids. CDR1 SGHAT and CDR2 FQNNGV come from the germline V gene. Trimming took 4 bases from V and 3 from J, leaving 13 bases between them. The CDR3 loop is CASSSLALVYEQYF. CDR3 sequence (DNA): TGTGCCAGCAGCTCTCTAGCGCTCGTCTACGAGCAGTACTTC.

This rearrangement joins TRBV18 to TRBJ1-4; D gene ambiguous. V was clipped by 3 bases and J by 3 bases, with 11 bases between them. CDR1 and CDR2 from the germline V gene are KGHSH and LQKENI. The CDR3 sequence is 15 residues long. The CDR3 nucleotides are TGTGCCAGCTCACCCCGGGAGACGGCTAATGAAAAACTGTTTTTT. It translates to CASSPRETANEKLFF.

The J gene is TRBJ2-5, the V gene TRBV5-1, with 7 positions matching TRBD2. Trimming cost V 4 bases and J 5 bases; bases outside gene matches: 8. There are 14 residues in the CDR3. Per the germline V gene, CDR1 is SGHRS and CDR2 is YFSETQ. The CDR3 spells CASSQPDGGETQYF. Here the CDR3 DNA reads TGCGCCAGCAGCCAACCGGACGGGGGGGAGACCCAGTACTTC. Looking up the rest from reference TRBV5-1 and TRBJ2-5 gives the full variable domain: KAGVTQTPRYLIKTRGQQVTLSCSPISGHRSVSWYQQTPGQGLQFLFEYFSETQRNKGNFPGRFSGRQFSNSRSEMNVSTLELGDSALYLCASSQPDGGETQYFGPGTRLLVL.

The chain employs TRBV5-4 and TRBJ2-1, with 9 bases matching TRBD1. Per germline, CDR1 SGHNT and CDR2 YYREEE (reference sequence). Losses at the gene ends were 4 bases for V and 3 bases for J; bases not matched to a gene: 5. This CDR3 comprises 15 residues. The chain's CDR3 is CASSTTGQGYNEQFF. The DNA of the CDR3 is TGTGCCAGCAGCACAACGGGACAGGGCTACAATGAGCAGTTCTTC.

The chain carries TRBV9 and TRBJ2-7, with 9 bases lining up with TRBD2. Germline values: CDR1 SGDLS, CDR2 YYNGEE. Losses at the gene ends were 0 bases for V and 2 bases for J; bases not matched to a gene: 6. The CDR3 extends over 16 amino acids. The CDR3 region is CASSVGSGSVAYEQYF. For the CDR3, the DNA is TGTGCCAGCAGCGTAGGTAGCGGGAGTGTTGCCTACGAGCAGTACTTC.

The chain's CDR3 is CASSPNQETQYF. The CDR3 DNA sequence: TGTGCCAGCAGCCCTAACCAAGAGACCCAGTACTTC. V is TRBV14 and J is TRBJ2-5; D not certain. The CDR3 covers 12 residues. From germline, CDR1 is SGHDN and CDR2 FVKESK. V shed 4 bases and J shed 0 bases, with 3 bases lying between them.

The rearrangement links TRBV28 to TRBJ2-7; TRBD2 matches at 7 bases. V shed 10 bases and J 3 bases; nucleotides not matched to a gene: 9. The CDR3 consists of 13 residues. Looked up from germline, CDR1 is MDHEN and CDR2 is SYDVKM. The CDR3 region is CATGGGWFYEQYF. CDR3 bases: TGTGCCACGGGCGGGGGTTGGTTCTACGAGCAGTACTTC.

The V gene is TRBV9, the J gene TRBJ1-4; perhaps TRBD1 as D (6 bases). This CDR3 comprises 15 residues. The V gene's germline CDR1 is SGDLS and CDR2 YYNGEE. V shed 0 bases and J shed 8 bases, with 14 bases lying between them. The CDR3 DNA sequence: TGTGCCAGCAGCGTAGCAGGTAGGGGGTACGAAAAACTGTTTTTT. This encodes CASSVAGRGYEKLFF.

The chain carries TRBV7-2 and TRBJ1-4; a weak D match, TRBD1 (5 bases). Trimming removed 4 bases at V and 4 bases at J, with 7 bases between. This CDR3 is 13 amino acids long. Germline V CDR1 and CDR2: SGHTA, FQGNSA. CDR3 bases: TGTGCCAGCAGCTCGACAGTTAATGAAAAACTGTTTTTT. This codes for CASSSTVNEKLFF.

This clone came up a few times. The chain recombines TRBV5-1 with TRBJ2-7, with D possibly being TRBD1 (6 bases). The CDR3 loop spans 12 amino acids. The germline CDR1 and CDR2 sequences are SGHRS and YFSETQ. Trimming pared 2 bases from V and 6 bases from J, leaving 9 bases between. CDR3 in amino acids: CASSFRGVEQYF. The CDR3 bases are TGCGCCAGCAGCTTCAGGGGAGTCGAGCAGTACTTC. The variable domain in full, completed from reference TRBV5-1 and TRBJ2-7, reads KAGVTQTPRYLIKTRGQQVTLSCSPISGHRSVSWYQQTPGQGLQFLFEYFSETQRNKGNFPGRFSGRQFSNSRSEMNVSTLELGDSALYLCASSFRGVEQYFGPGTRLTVT.

The chain couples TRBV7-9 to TRBJ2-1; 8 bases align to TRBD2. With V trimmed by 5 bases and J by 11 bases, 5 bases remained unmatched. The CDR3 sequence is 12 residues long. CDR1 and CDR2 from the germline V gene are SEHNR and FQNEAQ (reference sequence). As DNA, the CDR3 is TGTGCCAGCAGCGCCAGCGGGAGACAGCAGTTCTTC. Its protein product is CASSASGRQQFF.

This rearrangement joins TRBV5-1 to TRBJ2-1; D is uncertain. V was shortened by 6 bases and J by 5 bases, with 15 bases between the two germline ends. This CDR3 spans 14 amino acids. Per the germline V gene, CDR1 is SGHRS and CDR2 is YFSETQ. The CDR3: CASTQIPSDNEQFF. In DNA, the CDR3 is TGCGCCAGCACGCAAATCCCTTCGGACAATGAGCAGTTCTTC.

The chain is built from TRBV28 and TRBJ1-2, with a possible D match to TRBD1 (5 bases). Trimming took off 1 base at V and 4 bases at J, with 10 bases between the two ends. The germline CDR1 and CDR2 sequences are MDHEN and SYDVKM. The CDR3 has 14 amino acids. CDR3 region: CASSLSATVYGYTF. In DNA, the CDR3 is TGTGCCAGCAGTTTATCCGCGACAGTCTATGGCTACACCTTC.

The J gene is TRBJ1-5, the V gene TRBV27; tentatively, D is TRBD1 (6 bases). V lost 0 bases and J lost 4, with 10 bases in between. Germline CDR1 reads MNHEY; CDR2 reads SMNVEV (reference sequence). This CDR3 is built from 15 residues. The CDR3 DNA follows: TGTGCCAGCAGTTTATCGACAGGTGGGAATCAGCCCCAGCATTTT. Translating gives CASSLSTGGNQPQHF.